This TCR beta chain was identified during a study of regulatory T cells in long-lasting Graves disease. Combining iRepertoire HTBI primers with Arm-PCR of CDR3 regions, the authors built TCR beta libraries. One entry per CDR3 protein, called by TCRdb with MiXCR from the multiplex PCR reads. The table records about 470,000 distinct CDR3 sequences, around 15% of them present only once. Concerning this clonotype itself: Its target is unknown.

Time point in this sample: newly diagnosed GD, antithyroid drugs for less than 3 months. RNA isolated from PBMCs was used to make the TCR library. CDR1 and CDR2 (germline): MNHNS, SASEGT. The CDR3 runs 15 residues. The V end lost 4 bases, the J end lost 1 base, and 10 bases lay between the germline ends. Study observations and caveats: Favoring TRBV28, TRBJ1-2 and TRBJ2-5 was a feature seen in persistent disease.

These data also featured in a second study, about T cells in Graves' hyperthyroidism and ophthalmopathy. That work states: During a first-round RT-PCR of the TCR CDR3, the HTBI primer set was used. Blood also carried most thyroid clonotypes expanded above 0.001.

The sequenced sample was peripheral blood mononuclear cells (PBMCs), obtained at new diagnosis, from a patient treated with antithyroid drugs. This sequence was found in a man aged 40-49 years with Graves disease. V is TRBV6-1 and J is TRBJ2-2, with D perhaps TRBD2 (5 bases). The CDR3 loop reads CASSGRTRNTGELFF. CDR3 bases: TGTGCCAGCAGTGGTCGGACTCGGAACACCGGGGAGCTGTTTTTT.